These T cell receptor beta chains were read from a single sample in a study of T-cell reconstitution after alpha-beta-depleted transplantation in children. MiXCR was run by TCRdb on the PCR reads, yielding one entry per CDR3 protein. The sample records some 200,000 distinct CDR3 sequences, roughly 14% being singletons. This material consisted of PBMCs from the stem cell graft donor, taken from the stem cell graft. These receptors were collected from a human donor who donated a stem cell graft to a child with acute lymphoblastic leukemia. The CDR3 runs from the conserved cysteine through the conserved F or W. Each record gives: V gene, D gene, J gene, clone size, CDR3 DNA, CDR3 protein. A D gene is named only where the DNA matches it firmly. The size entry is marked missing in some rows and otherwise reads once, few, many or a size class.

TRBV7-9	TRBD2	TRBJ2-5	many	TGTGCCAGCAGCTTAGCCTCTAGCGGGAGGACAATCAAGACCCAGTACTTC	CASSLASSGRTIKTQYF
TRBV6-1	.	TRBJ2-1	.	TGTGCCAGCAGTGAAACCTACTGGTACAATGAGCAGTTCTTC	CASSETYWYNEQFF
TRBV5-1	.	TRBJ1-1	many	TGCGCCAGCAGCTTGGGTGGGGGCAACACTGAAGCTTTCTTT	CASSLGGGNTEAFF
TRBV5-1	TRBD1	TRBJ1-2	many	TGCGCCAGCAGCACCGGACAGGCTAACTATGGCTACACCTTC	CASSTGQANYGYTF
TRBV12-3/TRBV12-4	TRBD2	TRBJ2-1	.	TGTGCCAGCAGTTTAAAAATTTGGGGGAGGGCCTACAATGAGCAGTTCTTC	CASSLKIWGRAYNEQFF
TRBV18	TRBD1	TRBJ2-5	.	TGTGCCAGCTCACCACCGCAGGCCAGGGGGTCCCAGTACTTC	CASSPPQARGSQYF
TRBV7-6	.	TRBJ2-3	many	TGTGCCAGCAGCTTAGGAGGGGGGGCAGATACGCAGTATTTT	CASSLGGGADTQYF
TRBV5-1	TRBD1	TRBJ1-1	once	TGCGCCGGCAGCGCGGGACAGGGGTTCGCTGAAGCTTTCTTT	CAGSAGQGFAEAFF
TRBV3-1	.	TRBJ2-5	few	TGTGCCAGCAGCCAAGATCTTGGAGGTGGCGGGACCCAGTACTTC	CASSQDLGGGGTQYF
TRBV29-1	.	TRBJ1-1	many	TGCAGCGTTGTACAGGGTAGTGGAGCTATAGGCACTGAAGCTTTCTTT	CSVVQGSGAIGTEAFF
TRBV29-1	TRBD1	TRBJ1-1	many	TGCAGCGTTGAGGGGGCCATGAGGACAGGGGTTGTGAACACTGAAGCTTTCTTT	CSVEGAMRTGVVNTEAFF
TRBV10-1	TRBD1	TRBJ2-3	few	TGCGCCAGCAGTGACCTGTCACAGGGGAACACAGATACGCAGTATTTT	CASSDLSQGNTDTQYF
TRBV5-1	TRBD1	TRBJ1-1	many	TGCGCCAGCAGCGGAAATACAGGGGAGAACACTGAAGCTTTCTTT	CASSGNTGENTEAFF
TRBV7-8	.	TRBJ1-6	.	TGTGCCAGCAGCTTATTCCTGCCTGTCAATGGGGCCAATTCACCCCTCCACTTT	CASSLFLPVNGANSPLHF
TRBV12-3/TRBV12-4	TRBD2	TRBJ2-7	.	TGTGCCACCTCCCAAGATGGTCTTGGGACTAGCGAGTACGAGCAGTACTTC	CATSQDGLGTSEYEQYF
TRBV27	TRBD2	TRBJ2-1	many	TGTGCCAGCAGTTCTACCGGGACTAGCGGGAACATCTATCGGAATGAGCAGTTCTTC	CASSSTGTSGNIYRNEQFF
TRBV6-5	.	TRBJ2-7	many	TGTGCCAGCAGACCACTAGAACCAGCCTACGAGCAGTACTTC	CASRPLEPAYEQYF
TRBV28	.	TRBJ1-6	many	TGTGCCAGCAGTCCCGTCCGCGAGGAGTCACCCCTCCACTTT	CASSPVREESPLHF
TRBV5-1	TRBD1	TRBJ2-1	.	TGCGCCAGCAGCTTGGCGGGGACAGGGGGCGGGCGGGACTTCTACAATGAGCAGTTCTTC	CASSLAGTGGGRDFYNEQFF
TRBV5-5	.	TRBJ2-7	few	TGTGCCAGCAGCTTGGTAGGGAACGACTACGAGCAGTACTTC	CASSLVGNDYEQYF
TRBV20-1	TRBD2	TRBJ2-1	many	TGCAGTGCTTCTAGCGGGAGGGGCGCCTACAATGAGCAGTTCTTC	CSASSGRGAYNEQFF
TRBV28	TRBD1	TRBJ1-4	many	TGTGCCACAACCCGGGACAGGGCGGAAGAAAAACTGTTTTTT	CATTRDRAEEKLFF
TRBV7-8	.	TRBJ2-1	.	TGTGCCAGCGGCCCCTCCATAGCCAATGAGCAGTTCTTC	CASGPSIANEQFF
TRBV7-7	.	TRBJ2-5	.	TGTGCTAGCAGCTCCCGTCTCAGAGAGACCCAGTACTTC	CASSSRLRETQYF
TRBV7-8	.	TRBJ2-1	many	TGTGCCAGCAGTGCTAGCAGAAGCTCCTACAATGAGCAGTTCTTC	CASSASRSSYNEQFF
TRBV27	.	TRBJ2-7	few	TGTGCCAGCAGACCGACCGGGGCCACCTACGAGCAGTACTTC	CASRPTGATYEQYF
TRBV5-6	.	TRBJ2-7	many	TGTGCCAGCAGGTTGGACGGGGGAGACTACGAGCAGTACTTC	CASRLDGGDYEQYF
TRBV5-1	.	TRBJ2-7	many	TGCGCCAGCAGCTTGAACTACTACGAGCAGTACTTC	CASSLNYYEQYF
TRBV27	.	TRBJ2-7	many	TGTGCCAGCAGTTTACAACAGGGGAGGCACGAGCAGTACTTC	CASSLQQGRHEQYF
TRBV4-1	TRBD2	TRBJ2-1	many	TGCGCCAGCAGCCAAGGTCGGGCTAGCGGGAAGAATGAGCAGTTCTTC	CASSQGRASGKNEQFF
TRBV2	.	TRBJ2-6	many	TGTGCCAGCAGGCGGCAGGGGTTCTCTGGGGCCAACGTCCTGACTTTC	CASRRQGFSGANVLTF
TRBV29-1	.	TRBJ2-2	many	TGCAGCGTTGAAAAGAGGGGGGATTTCACCGGGGAGCTGTTTTTT	CSVEKRGDFTGELFF
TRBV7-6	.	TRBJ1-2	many	TGTGCCAGCAGCTTAAGGGGGTGGGTCAGGCCTTTCTATGGCTACACCTTC	CASSLRGWVRPFYGYTF
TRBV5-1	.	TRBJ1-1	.	TGCGCCAGCAGCCCGGGAGGGGGGCTTGCCTCTGAAGCTTTCTTT	CASSPGGGLASEAFF
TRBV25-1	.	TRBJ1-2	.	TGTGCCAGCAGTGAATTGGAGGGGGACAACCTGAACCACTATGGCTACACCTTC	CASSELEGDNLNHYGYTF
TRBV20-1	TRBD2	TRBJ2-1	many	TGCAGTGCTAGAGATCCGACTAGCGGGACAAACGGTGAGCAGTTCTTC	CSARDPTSGTNGEQFF
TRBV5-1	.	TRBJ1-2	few	TGCGCCAGCAGCTTGGGCGGCGCGGGTGCTAACTATGGCTACACCTTC	CASSLGGAGANYGYTF
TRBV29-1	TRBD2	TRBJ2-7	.	TGCAGCGTTGTTGGACCCGGGGGACTAGCGGCCTACGAGCAGTACTTC	CSVVGPGGLAAYEQYF
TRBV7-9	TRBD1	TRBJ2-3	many	TGTGCCAGCAGCTTAGTAGGGACAGAGGGAGACCCAGATACGCAGTATTTT	CASSLVGTEGDPDTQYF
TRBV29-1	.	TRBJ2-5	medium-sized	TGCAGCGTTGGTGGGGGAGGAGTGGAGACCCAGTACTTC	CSVGGGGVETQYF
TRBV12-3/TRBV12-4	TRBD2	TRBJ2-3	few	TGTGCCAGCAGTGACCACGGGACTAGCGGGAGCAGGCAGTATTTT	CASSDHGTSGSRQYF
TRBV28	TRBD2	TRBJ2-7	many	TGTGCCAGCAGTTTAATAGCGGGAGCCTACGAGCAGTACTTC	CASSLIAGAYEQYF
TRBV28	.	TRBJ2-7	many	TGTGCCAGCAGACCTGTCCTACCGGGCGAGCAGTACTTC	CASRPVLPGEQYF
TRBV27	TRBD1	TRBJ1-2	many	TGTGCCAGCAGTCTCCGGGACAGCCCCTATGGCTACACCTTC	CASSLRDSPYGYTF
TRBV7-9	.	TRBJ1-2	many	TGTGCCAGCAGCCCCGGCTTCAACTATGGCTACACCTTC	CASSPGFNYGYTF
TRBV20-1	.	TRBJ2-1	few	TGCAGTGCTAGAGATTGGGGGAGAGGATCCTACAATGAGCAGTTCTTC	CSARDWGRGSYNEQFF
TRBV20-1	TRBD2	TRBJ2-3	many	TGCAGTGCTCTACCAGGACTAGCGGGCACAGATACGCAGTATTTT	CSALPGLAGTDTQYF
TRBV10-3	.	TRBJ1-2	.	TGTGCCACCCTAAAGGACGGGCCGTTTGTGGGCTACACCTTC	CATLKDGPFVGYTF
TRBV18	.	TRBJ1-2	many	TGTGCCAGCTCACCCTTAAAAAACTATGGCTACACCTTC	CASSPLKNYGYTF
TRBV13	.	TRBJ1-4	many	TGTGCCAGCAGCTTAGACGGCCATAATGAAAAACTGTTTTTT	CASSLDGHNEKLFF
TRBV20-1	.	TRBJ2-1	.	TGCAGTGCTAGTCCCGCGGCGACTGATGAGCAGTTCTTC	CSASPAATDEQFF
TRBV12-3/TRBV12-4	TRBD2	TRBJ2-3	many	TGTGCCAGCAGTCCCCGGACTAGCGGCCTCGGCACAGATACGCAGTATTTT	CASSPRTSGLGTDTQYF
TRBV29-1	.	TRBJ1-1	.	TGCAGCGGTGACCGGGACGGATCGACTGAAGCTTTCTTT	CSGDRDGSTEAFF
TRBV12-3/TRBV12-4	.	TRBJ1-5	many	TGTGCCAGCTCGCCCGGTGGGCAGGGCCCATGGACCCAGCATTTT	CASSPGGQGPWTQHF
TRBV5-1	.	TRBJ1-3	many	TGCGCCAGCAGCTTGGGTTGGGACCCAGGAAACACCATATATTTT	CASSLGWDPGNTIYF